This TCR beta chain emerged from a study of T cells in Graves' hyperthyroidism and ophthalmopathy. At the level of the study: Peripheral blood collection took place at initial diagnosis, before any treatment.

Ophthalmopathy patients had Clinical Activity Score at least 3, NOSPECS grade at least 4, duration under 3 months. Diagnosing involved the use of clinical symptoms, serum thyroxine and TRAb, thyroid ultrasound and orbital computed tomography. About 10 ml fresh peripheral blood yielded the PBMCs. RNA transcripts were the template for amplifying TCR beta CDR3 regions. The primer set for the first-round RT-PCR of the TCR CDR3 was HTBI. TCRdb fed the multiplex PCR reads into MiXCR, producing one record per CDR3 protein. The sample shows 240,000 or so distinct CDR3 sequences, roughly 15% of them seen only once. Germline V gene sequence: CDR1 MNHNS, CDR2 SASEGT. CDR3 size: 16 residues. V lost 8 bases to trimming and J lost 0 bases, with 16 bases between them. This clonotype was found many times.

The material sequenced was blood. The receptor's source is a woman aged 18-29 years with Graves' ophthalmopathy. The rearrangement uses TRBV6-1 and TRBJ2-2; D is ambiguous. The CDR3 DNA is TGTGCCAGCCTGGGGTGGGCAGTCACGAACACCGGGGAGCTGTTTTTT. Its translation is CASLGWAVTNTGELFF.